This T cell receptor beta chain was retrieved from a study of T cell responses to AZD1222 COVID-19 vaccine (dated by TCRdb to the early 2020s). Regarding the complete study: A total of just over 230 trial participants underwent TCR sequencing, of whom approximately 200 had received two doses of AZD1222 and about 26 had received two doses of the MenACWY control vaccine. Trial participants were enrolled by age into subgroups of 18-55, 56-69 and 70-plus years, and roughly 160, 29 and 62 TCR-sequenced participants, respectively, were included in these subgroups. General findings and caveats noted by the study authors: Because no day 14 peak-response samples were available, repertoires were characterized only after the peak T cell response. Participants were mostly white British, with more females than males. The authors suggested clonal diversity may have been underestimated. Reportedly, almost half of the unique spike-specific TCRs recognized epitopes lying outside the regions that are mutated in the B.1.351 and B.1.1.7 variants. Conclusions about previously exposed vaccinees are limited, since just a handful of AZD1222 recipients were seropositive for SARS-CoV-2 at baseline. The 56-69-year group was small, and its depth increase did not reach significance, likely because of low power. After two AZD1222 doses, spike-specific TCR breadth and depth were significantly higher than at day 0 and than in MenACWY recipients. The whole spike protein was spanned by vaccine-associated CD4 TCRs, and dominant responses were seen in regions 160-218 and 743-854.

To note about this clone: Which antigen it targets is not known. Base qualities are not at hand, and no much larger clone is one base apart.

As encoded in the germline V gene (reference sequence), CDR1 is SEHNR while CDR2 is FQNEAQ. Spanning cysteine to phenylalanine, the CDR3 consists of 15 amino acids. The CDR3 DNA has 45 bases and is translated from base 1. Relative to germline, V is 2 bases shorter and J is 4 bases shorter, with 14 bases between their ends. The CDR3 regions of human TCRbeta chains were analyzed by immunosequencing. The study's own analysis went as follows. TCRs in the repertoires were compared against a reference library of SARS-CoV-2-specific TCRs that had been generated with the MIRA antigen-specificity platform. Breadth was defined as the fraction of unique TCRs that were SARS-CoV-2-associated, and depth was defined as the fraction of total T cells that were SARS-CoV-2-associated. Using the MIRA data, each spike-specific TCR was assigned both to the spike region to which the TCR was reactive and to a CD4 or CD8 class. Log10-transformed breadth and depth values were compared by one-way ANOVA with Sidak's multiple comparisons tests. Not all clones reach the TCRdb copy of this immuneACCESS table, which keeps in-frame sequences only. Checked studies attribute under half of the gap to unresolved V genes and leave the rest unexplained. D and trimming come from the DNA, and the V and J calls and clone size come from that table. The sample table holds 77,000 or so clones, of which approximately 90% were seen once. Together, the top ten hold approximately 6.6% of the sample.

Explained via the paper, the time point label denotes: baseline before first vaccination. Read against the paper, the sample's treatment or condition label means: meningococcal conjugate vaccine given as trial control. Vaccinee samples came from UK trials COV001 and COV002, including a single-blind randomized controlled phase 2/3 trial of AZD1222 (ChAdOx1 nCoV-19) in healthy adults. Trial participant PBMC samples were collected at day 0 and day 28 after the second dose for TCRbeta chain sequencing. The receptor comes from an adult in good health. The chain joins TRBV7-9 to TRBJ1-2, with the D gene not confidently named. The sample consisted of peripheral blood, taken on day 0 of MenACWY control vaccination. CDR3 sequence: CASSLLTRPAYGYTF. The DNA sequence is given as TGTGCCAGCAGCTTACTAACCCGCCCAGCCTATGGCTACACCTTC.